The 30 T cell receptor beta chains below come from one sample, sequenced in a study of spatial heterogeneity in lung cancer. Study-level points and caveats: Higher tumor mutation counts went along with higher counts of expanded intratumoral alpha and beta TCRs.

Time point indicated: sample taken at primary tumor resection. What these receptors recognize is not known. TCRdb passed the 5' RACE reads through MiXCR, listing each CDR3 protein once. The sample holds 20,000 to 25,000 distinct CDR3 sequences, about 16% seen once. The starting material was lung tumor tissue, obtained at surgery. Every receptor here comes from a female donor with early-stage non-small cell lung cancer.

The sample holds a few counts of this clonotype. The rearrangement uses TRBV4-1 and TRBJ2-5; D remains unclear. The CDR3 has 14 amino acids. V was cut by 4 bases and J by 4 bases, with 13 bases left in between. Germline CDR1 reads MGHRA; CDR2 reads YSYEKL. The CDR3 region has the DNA TGCGCCAGCAGCCCCGGCCGACCCGGAGAGACCCAGTACTTC. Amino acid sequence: CASSPGRPGETQYF.

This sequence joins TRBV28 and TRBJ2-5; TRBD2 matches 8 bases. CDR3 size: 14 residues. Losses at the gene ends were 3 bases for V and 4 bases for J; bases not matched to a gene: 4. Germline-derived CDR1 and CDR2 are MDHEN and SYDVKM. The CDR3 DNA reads TGTGCCAGCAGTTTGGCGGGAGGAAGAGAGACCCAGTACTTC. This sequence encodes CASSLAGGRETQYF. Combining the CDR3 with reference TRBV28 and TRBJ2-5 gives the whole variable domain DVKVTQSSRYLVKRTGEKVFLECVQDMDHENMFWYRQDPGLGLRLIYFSYDVKMKEKGDIPEGYSVSREKKERFSLILESASTNQTSMYLCASSLAGGRETQYFGPGTRLLVL.

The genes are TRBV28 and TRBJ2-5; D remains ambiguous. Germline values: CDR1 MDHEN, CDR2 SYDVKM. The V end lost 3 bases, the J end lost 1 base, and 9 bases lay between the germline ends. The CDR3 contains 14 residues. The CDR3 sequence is CASSLPEFQETQYF. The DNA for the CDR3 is TGTGCCAGCAGTTTGCCGGAGTTCCAAGAGACCCAGTACTTC.

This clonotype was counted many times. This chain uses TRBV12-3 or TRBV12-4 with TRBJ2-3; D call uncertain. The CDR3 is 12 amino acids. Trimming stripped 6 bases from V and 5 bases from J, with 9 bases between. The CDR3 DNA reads TGTGCCAGCAGCCTGACCAGAGATACGCAGTATTTT. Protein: CASSLTRDTQYF.

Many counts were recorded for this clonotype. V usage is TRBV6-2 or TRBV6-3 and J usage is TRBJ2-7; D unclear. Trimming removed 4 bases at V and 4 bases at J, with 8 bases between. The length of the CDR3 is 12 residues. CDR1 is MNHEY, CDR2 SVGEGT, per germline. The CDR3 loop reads CASSFSKYEQYF. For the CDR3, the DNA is TGTGCCAGCAGTTTTTCTAAATACGAGCAGTACTTC.

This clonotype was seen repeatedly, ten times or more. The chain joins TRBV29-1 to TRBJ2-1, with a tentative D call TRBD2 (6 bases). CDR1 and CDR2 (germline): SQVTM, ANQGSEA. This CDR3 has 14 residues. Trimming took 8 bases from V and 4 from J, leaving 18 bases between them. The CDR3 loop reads CSTTGGGAYNEQFF. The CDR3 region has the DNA TGCAGCACTACCGGAGGAGGGGCATACAATGAGCAGTTCTTC.

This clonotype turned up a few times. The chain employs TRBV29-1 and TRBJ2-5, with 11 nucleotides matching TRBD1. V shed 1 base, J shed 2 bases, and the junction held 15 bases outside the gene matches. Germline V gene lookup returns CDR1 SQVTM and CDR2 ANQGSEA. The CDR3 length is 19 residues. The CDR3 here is CSVEGRPRDRGMIQETQYF. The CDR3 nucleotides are TGCAGCGTTGAAGGTCGCCCCCGGGACAGGGGGATGATACAAGAGACCCAGTACTTC. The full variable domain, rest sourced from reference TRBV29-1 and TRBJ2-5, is SAVISQKPSRDICQRGTSLTIQCQVDSQVTMMFWYRQQPGQSLTLIATANQGSEATYESGFVIDKFPISRPNLTFSTLTVSNMSPEDSSIYLCSVEGRPRDRGMIQETQYFGPGTRLLVL.

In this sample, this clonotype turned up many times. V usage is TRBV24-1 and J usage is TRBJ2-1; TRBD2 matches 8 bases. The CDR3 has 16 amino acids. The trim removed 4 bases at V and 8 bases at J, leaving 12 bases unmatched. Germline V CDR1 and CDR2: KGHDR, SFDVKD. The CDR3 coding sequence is TGTGCCACCAGTGACACCGGGACTAGAGGTTTCTATGAGCAGTTCTTC. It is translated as CATSDTGTRGFYEQFF.

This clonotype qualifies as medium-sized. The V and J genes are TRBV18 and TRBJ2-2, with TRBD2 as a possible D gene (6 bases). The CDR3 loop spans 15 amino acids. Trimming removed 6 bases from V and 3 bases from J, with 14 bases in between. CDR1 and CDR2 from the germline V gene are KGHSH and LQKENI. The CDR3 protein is CASSERVRDTGELFF. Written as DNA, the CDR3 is TGTGCCAGCTCGGAGCGGGTACGGGACACCGGGGAGCTGTTTTTT.

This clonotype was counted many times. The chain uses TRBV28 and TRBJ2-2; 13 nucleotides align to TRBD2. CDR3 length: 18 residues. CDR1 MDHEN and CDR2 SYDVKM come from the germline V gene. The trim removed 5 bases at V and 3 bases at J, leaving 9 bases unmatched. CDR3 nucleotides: TGTGCCAGCAGTCCCTGGACTAGCGGGAGTATGTACACCGGGGAGCTGTTTTTT. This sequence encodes CASSPWTSGSMYTGELFF.

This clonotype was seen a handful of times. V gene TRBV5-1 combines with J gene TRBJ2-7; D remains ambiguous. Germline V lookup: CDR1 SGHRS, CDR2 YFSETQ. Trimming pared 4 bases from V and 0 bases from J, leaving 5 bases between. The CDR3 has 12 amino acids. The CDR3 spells CASSLPSYEQYF. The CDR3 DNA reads TGCGCCAGCAGCCTGCCCTCCTACGAGCAGTACTTC.

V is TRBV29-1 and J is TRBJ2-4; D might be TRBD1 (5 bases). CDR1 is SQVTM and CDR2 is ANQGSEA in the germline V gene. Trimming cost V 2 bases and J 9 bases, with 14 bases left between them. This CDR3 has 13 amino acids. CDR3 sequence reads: CSVEWRQSGIQYF. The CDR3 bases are TGCAGCGTTGAATGGAGACAGTCTGGCATTCAGTACTTC.

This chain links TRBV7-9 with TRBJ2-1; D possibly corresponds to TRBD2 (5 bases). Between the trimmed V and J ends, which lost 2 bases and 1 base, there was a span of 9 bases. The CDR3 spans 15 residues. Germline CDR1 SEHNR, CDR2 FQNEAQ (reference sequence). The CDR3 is CASSLLALSYNEQFF. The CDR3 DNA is TGTGCCAGCAGCTTACTAGCTCTATCCTACAATGAGCAGTTCTTC.

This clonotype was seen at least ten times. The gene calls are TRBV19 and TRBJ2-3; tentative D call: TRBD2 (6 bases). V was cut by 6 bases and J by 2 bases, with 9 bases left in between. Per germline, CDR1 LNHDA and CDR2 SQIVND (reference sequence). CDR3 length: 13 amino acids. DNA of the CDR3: TGTGCCAGTAGCGGGGGTCACACAGATACGCAGTATTTT. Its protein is CASSGGHTDTQYF.

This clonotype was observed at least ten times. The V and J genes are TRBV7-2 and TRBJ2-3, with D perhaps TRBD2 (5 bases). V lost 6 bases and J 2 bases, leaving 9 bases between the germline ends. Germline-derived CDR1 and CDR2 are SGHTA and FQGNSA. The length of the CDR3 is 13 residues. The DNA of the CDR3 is TGTGCCAGCAGTTTGGACTTCACAGATACGCAGTATTTT. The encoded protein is CASSLDFTDTQYF.

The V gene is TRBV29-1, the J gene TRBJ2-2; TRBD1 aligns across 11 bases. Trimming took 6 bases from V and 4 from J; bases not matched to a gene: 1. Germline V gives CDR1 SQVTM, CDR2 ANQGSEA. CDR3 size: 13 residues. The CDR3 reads CSVGTGGTGELFF. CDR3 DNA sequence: TGCAGCGTGGGGACAGGGGGCACCGGGGAGCTGTTTTTT.

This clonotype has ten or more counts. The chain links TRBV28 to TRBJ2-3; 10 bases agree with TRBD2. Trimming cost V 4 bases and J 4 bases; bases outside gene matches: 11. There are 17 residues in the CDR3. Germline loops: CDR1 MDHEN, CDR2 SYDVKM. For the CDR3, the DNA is TGTGCCAGCAGTTCCAGGGTGCTAGCGGGAGTTCCAGATACGCAGTATTTT. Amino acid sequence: CASSSRVLAGVPDTQYF.

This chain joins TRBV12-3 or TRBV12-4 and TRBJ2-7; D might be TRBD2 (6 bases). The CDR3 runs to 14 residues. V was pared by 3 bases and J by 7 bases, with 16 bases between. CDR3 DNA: TGTGCCAGCAGTTTGTTAACTAGCTCTCGGGAGCAGTACTTC. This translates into CASSLLTSSREQYF.

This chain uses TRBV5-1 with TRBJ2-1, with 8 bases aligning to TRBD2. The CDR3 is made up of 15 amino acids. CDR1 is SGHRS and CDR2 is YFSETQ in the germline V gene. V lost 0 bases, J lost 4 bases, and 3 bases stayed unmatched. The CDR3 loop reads CASSLDGRDYNEQFF. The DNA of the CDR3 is TGCGCCAGCAGCTTGGACGGGAGGGATTACAATGAGCAGTTCTTC.

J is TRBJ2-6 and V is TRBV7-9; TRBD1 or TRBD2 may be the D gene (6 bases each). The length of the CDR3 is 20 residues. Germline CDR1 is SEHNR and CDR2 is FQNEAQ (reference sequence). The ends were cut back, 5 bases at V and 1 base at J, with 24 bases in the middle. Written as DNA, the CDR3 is TGTGCCAGCAGCCGATGGATGTCGGGGGCTCCTAAGTCTGGGGCCAACGTCCTGACTTTC. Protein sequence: CASSRWMSGAPKSGANVLTF.

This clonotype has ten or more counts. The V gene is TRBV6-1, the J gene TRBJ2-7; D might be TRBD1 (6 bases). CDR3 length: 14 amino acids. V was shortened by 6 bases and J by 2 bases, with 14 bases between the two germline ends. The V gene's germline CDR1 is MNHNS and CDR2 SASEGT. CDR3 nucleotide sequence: TGTGCCAGCAGGGGTTTACAGGGAACCTACGAGCAGTACTTC. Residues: CASRGLQGTYEQYF.

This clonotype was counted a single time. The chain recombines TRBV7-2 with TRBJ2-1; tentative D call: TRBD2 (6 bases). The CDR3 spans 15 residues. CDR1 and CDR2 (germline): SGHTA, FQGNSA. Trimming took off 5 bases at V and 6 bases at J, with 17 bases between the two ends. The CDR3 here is CASSRAGIRSNEQFF. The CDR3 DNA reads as TGTGCCAGCAGCAGGGCGGGGATTAGGTCCAATGAGCAGTTCTTC.

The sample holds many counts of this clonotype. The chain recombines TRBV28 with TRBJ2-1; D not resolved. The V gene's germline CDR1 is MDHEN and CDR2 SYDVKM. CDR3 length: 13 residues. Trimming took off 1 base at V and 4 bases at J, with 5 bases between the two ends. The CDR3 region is CASSLSGYNEQFF. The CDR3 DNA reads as TGTGCCAGCAGTTTATCGGGTTACAATGAGCAGTTCTTC. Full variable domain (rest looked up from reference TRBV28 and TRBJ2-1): DVKVTQSSRYLVKRTGEKVFLECVQDMDHENMFWYRQDPGLGLRLIYFSYDVKMKEKGDIPEGYSVSREKKERFSLILESASTNQTSMYLCASSLSGYNEQFFGPGTRLTVL.

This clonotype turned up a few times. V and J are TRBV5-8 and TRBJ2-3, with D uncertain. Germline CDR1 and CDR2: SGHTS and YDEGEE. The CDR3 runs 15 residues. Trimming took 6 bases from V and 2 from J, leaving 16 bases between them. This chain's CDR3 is CASNQGMVVTDTQYF. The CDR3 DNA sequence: TGTGCCAGCAACCAAGGGATGGTCGTCACAGATACGCAGTATTTT.

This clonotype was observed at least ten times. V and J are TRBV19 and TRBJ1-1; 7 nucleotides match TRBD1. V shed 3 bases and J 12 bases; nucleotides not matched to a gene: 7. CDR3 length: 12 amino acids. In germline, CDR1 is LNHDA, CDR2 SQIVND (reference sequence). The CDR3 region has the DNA TGTGCCAGTAGTATGGGGGACAGAAGATCTTTCTTT. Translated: CASSMGDRRSFF.

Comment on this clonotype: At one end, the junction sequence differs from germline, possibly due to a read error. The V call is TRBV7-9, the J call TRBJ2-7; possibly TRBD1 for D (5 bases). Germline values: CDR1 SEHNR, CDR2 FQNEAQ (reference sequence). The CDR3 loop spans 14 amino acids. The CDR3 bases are TGTGCAAGCAGATTAGGGGCGGTAAGGTACGAGCAGTACTTC. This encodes CASRLGAVRYEQYF. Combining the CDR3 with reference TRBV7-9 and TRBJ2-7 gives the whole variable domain DTGVSQNPRHKITKRGQNVTFRCDPISEHNRLYWYRQTLGQGPEFLTYFQNEAQLEKSRLLSDRFSAERPKGSFSTLEIQRTEQGDSAMYLCASRLGAVRYEQYFGPGTRLTVT.

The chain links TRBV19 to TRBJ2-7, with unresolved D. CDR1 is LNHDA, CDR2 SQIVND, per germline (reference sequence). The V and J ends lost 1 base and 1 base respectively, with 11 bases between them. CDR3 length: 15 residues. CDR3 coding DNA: TGTGCCAGTAGTATAGGAGCAAATCCATCCTACGAGCAGTACTTC. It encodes CASSIGANPSYEQYF. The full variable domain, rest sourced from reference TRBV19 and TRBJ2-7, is DGGITQSPKYLFRKEGQNVTLSCEQNLNHDAMYWYRQDPGQGLRLIYYSQIVNDFQKGDIAEGYSVSREKKESFPLTVTSAQKNPTAFYLCASSIGANPSYEQYFGPGTRLTVT.

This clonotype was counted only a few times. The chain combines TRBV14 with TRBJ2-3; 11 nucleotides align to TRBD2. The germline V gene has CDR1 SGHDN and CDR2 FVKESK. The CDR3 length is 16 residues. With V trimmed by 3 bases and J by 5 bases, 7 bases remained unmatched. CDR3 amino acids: CASSQRLAGLLDTQYF. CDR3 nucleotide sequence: TGTGCCAGCAGCCAGAGACTAGCGGGATTATTAGATACGCAGTATTTT. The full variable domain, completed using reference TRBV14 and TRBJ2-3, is EAGVTQFPSHSVIEKGQTVTLRCDPISGHDNLYWYRRVMGKEIKFLLHFVKESKQDESGMPNNRFLAERTGGTYSTLKVQPAELEDSGVYFCASSQRLAGLLDTQYFGPGTRLTVL.

The CDR3 sequence: CASSPGVYEAFF. The CDR3 bases are TGTGCCAGCAGCCCAGGGGTTTATGAAGCTTTCTTT. The J gene is TRBJ1-1, the V gene TRBV2; D perhaps matches TRBD1 (6 bases). The germline V gene encodes CDR1 SNHLY and CDR2 FYNNEI. The CDR3 length is 12 residues. Trimming cost V 6 bases and J 7 bases, with 12 bases left between them.

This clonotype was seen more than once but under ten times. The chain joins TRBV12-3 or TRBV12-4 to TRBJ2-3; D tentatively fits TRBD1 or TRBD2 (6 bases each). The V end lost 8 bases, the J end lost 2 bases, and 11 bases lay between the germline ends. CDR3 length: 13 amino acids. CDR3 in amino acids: CASRGQLTDTQYF. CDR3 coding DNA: TGTGCCAGCCGGGGGCAGCTCACAGATACGCAGTATTTT.